The TCR beta chain described here comes from a study of T cell changes during pregnancy in multiple sclerosis. Germline V gene sequence: CDR1 MNHNY, CDR2 SVGAGI (reference sequence). With 10 bases clipped from V and 3 bases from J, the junction kept 9 bases outside the gene matches. CDR3 length equals 14 residues. Method: immunoSEQ multiplex PCR; TCRdb's copy keeps in-frame clones and lacks some. The table shows 28,000 or so clones, with about 90% occurring only once. The material was CD8+ T cells from peripheral blood mononuclear cells, obtained in the second trimester of pregnancy. This clonotype was obtained from a female donor with multiple sclerosis, enrolled in a pregnancy study. The chain links TRBV6-6 to TRBJ1-5; 7 nucleotides match TRBD1. CDR3 sequence: CAISTGFPNQPQHF. In nucleotides, the CDR3 is TGTGCCATCTCGACAGGGTTCCCCAATCAGCCCCAGCATTTT.